This passage covers 3 T cell receptor beta chains from one sample sequenced in a study of shared clonotypes between healthy human individuals. The data were produced by immunoSEQ multiplex PCR, yet TCRdb's version contains in-frame clones alone and is incomplete. The repertoire holds about 1.1 million clones, with 70% to 85% as singletons. Sequencing was carried out using memory CD4+ T cells from PBMCs. The sample's subset: CD45RA-negative fraction. These receptors came from a man between 18 and 29 years old in good health. Some clones in this sample may be carry-over from other donors' samples.

J is TRBJ2-5 and V is TRBV19; D is perhaps TRBD1 (6 bases). The CDR3 covers 15 residues. Germline-derived CDR1 and CDR2 are LNHDA and SQIVND (reference sequence). V lost 5 bases and J 2 bases, leaving 15 bases between the germline ends. The CDR3 region has the DNA TGTGCCAGTAGTGGCAGGGGACCCCGTCAAGAGACCCAGTACTTC. Translation gives CASSGRGPRQETQYF.

This clone was seen once. This chain links TRBV7-6 with TRBJ1-1, with 7 positions matching TRBD1. CDR3 length: 15 residues. The V and J ends lost 5 bases and 1 base, in that order; junction bases with no gene match: 7. Germline V CDR1 and CDR2: SGHVS, FNYEAQ. This CDR3 is CASSPRYRGNTEAFF. The DNA for the CDR3 is TGTGCCAGCAGCCCGCGGTACAGGGGGAACACTGAAGCTTTCTTT.

This chain links TRBV15 with TRBJ1-2, with a weak D call TRBD1 (5 bases). The CDR3 consists of 14 residues. Germline loops: CDR1 LNHNV, CDR2 YYDKDF (reference sequence). Trimming pared 0 bases from V and 6 bases from J, leaving 11 bases between. The CDR3 sequence is CATSRDRVYNGYTF. CDR3 in DNA: TGTGCCACCAGCAGAGACAGGGTTTATAATGGCTACACCTTC.